This T cell receptor (beta chain) was retrieved from a study of radiotherapy plus CTLA-4 blockade in lung cancer. Study background: For 15% to 20% of patients, objective responses occurred, and about 30% had disease control. Study outcomes and limitations: Response was reportedly best predicted by early blood T cell clone dynamics, with interferon-beta. Radiotherapy was combined with ipilimumab, and tumor-derived TCR clones then expanded in blood.

There are 13 residues in the CDR3. Germline V gene data show CDR1 as SGHTA and CDR2 as FQGNSA. The V segment lost 5 bases and the J segment 11 bases; nucleotides outside the gene matches: 12. The repertoire was sequenced with immunoSEQ multiplex PCR; TCRdb's copy has only in-frame clones and lacks some. The profile covers 50,000 to 85,000 clones, with about four fifths appearing a single time and less than 4.5% taken by the ten largest. This clone was seen only once. What it recognizes is unknown. Other nucleotide sequences from this sample produce the same CDR3. The TCR sequence derives from a human donor with non-small cell lung cancer who had a partial response to radiotherapy plus ipilimumab. Sequenced material: peripheral blood, taken from a patient treated with radiotherapy plus ipilimumab. The chain recombines TRBV7-2 with TRBJ2-7; TRBD1 agrees at 7 bases. CDR3 amino acids: CASSRDRDRPKYF. The CDR3 nucleotides are TGTGCCAGCAGCCGAGACCGGGACAGACCCAAGTACTTC. Full variable domain (outside the CDR3, taken from reference TRBV7-2 and TRBJ2-7): GAGVSQSPSNKVTEKGKDVELRCDPISGHTALYWYRQSLGQGLEFLIYFQGNSAPDKSGLPSDRFSAERTGGSVSTLTIQRTQQEDSAVYLCASSRDRDRPKYFGPGTRLTVT.